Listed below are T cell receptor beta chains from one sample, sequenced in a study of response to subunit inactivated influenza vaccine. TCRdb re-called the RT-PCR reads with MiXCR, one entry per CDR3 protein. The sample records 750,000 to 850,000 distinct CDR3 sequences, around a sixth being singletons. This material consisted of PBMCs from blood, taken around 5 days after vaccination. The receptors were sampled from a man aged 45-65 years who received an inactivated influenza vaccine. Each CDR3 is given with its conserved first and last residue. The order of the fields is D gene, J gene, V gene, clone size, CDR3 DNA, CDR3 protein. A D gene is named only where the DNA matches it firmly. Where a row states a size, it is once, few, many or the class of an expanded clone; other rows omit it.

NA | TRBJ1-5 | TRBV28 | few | TGTGCCAGCAGCATTGGGGGAGGGAGGGGTCAGCCCCAGCATTTT | CASSIGGGRGQPQHF
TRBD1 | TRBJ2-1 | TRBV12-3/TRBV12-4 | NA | TGTGCCAGCAGTTTTGAGGGGGCCCGGAGTGAGCAGTTCTTC | CASSFEGARSEQFF
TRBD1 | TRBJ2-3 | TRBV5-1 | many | TGCGCCAGCAGCTTAGGGACAGGCCCTAGCACAGATACGCAGTATTTT | CASSLGTGPSTDTQYF
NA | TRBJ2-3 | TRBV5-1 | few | TGCGCCAGCAGCCCTGAGGCCTCCTATACGCAGTATTTT | CASSPEASYTQYF
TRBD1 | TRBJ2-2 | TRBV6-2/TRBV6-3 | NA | TGTGCCAGCAGGGGACAGGGTTGGACCGGGGAGCTGTTTTTT | CASRGQGWTGELFF
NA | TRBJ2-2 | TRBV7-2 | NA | TGTGCCAGCAGTCGCAGCTCGGGCGGGGAGCTGTTTTTT | CASSRSSGGELFF
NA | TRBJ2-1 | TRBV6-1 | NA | TGTGCCAGCAACCGGGACCCGAGCTACAATGAGCAGTTCTTC | CASNRDPSYNEQFF
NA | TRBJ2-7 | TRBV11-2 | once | TGTGCCAGCAGCTTAGGTCGTGCCTCCGGGTACGAGCAGTACTTC | CASSLGRASGYEQYF
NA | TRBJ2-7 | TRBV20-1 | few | TGCAGTGCCGGGGCCAGCTCCTACGAGCAGTACTTC | CSAGASSYEQYF
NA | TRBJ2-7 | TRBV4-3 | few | TGCGCCAGCAGCCAAGATATTGCCTTAGCGGCCTCCTACGAGCAGTACTTC | CASSQDIALAASYEQYF
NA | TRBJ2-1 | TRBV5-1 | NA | TGCGCCAGCAGATGGGACCCGAACAATGAGCAGTTCTTC | CASRWDPNNEQFF
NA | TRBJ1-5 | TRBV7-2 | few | TGTGCCAGCAGCTTAAGGTCAGGGCCCGATCAGCCCCAGCATTTT | CASSLRSGPDQPQHF
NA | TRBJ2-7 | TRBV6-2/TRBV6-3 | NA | TGTGCCAGCAGTTACGTACAGGGACGGGTCGAGCAGTACTTC | CASSYVQGRVEQYF
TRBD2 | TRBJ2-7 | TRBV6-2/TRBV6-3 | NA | TGTGCCAGCCAATCCCTAGCGGTCGCCGAGCAGTACTTC | CASQSLAVAEQYF
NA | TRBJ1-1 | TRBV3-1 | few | TGTGCCAGCAGCCCGAGGGGGTGGTACGACACTGAAGCTTTCTTT | CASSPRGWYDTEAFF
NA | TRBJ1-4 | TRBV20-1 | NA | TGCAGTGCTAGACAGAGCGGACGAGGTGAAAAACTGTTTTTT | CSARQSGRGEKLFF
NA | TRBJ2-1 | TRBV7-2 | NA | TGTGCCAGCAGCTTAGTCTTAGGGGTCCATGAGCAGTTCTTC | CASSLVLGVHEQFF
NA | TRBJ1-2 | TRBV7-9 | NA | TGTGCCAGCAGCCCCGGATCGACCGGCTACACCTTC | CASSPGSTGYTF
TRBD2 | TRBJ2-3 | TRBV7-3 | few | TGTGCCAGCAGCCCAATTCGGAGCGGGAGTTCAGATACGCAGTATTTT | CASSPIRSGSSDTQYF
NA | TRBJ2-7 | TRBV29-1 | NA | TGCAGCGTTGAAGGGGGGGACGGGGGCTACGAGCAGTACTTC | CSVEGGDGGYEQYF
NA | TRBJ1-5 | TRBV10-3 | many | TGTGCCATCAGTGAAAACAGGGATCAGCCCCAGCATTTT | CAISENRDQPQHF
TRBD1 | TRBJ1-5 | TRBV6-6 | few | TGTGCCAGCAGTTTACAGGGGGAGCCCCAGCATTTT | CASSLQGEPQHF
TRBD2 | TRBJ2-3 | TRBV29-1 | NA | TGCAGCCTAAGGCGGGGGACCACAGATACGCAGTATTTT | CSLRRGTTDTQYF
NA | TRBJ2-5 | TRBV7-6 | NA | TGTGCCAGCAGCTTTAAGACAGTTGAGACCCAGTACTTC | CASSFKTVETQYF
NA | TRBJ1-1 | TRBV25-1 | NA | TGTGCCAGCAGTGATGGGAGGGGAACAGGGATGAACACTGAAGCTTTCTTT | CASSDGRGTGMNTEAFF
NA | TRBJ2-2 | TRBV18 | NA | TGTGCCAGCTCACCTAACGACAGAGACACCGGGGAGCTGTTTTTT | CASSPNDRDTGELFF
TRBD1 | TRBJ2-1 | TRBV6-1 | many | TGTGCCAGCAGAGGACAGGGACACAATGAGCAGTTCTTC | CASRGQGHNEQFF
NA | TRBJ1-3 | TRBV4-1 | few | TGCGCCAGCAGCCAAGAAGCGACGGTCGGAAACACCATATATTTT | CASSQEATVGNTIYF
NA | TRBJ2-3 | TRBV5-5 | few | TGTGCCAGCAGCTTGCGGTGGGGGGGCACAGATACGCAGTATTTT | CASSLRWGGTDTQYF
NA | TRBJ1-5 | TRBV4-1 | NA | TGCGCCAGCAGCCAAGATTCCGTACTTCCTAGCAATCAGCCCCAGCATTTT | CASSQDSVLPSNQPQHF
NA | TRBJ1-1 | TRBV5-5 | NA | TGTGCCAGCAGTACGGGGTGGGTCACTGAAGCTTTCTTT | CASSTGWVTEAFF
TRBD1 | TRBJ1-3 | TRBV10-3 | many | TGTGCCATCAGTGACCGGAGACAGGGTACTTCTGGAAACACCATATATTTT | CAISDRRQGTSGNTIYF
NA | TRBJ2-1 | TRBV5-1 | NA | TGCGCCAGCAGCTTCCGTGGACAGTACAATGAGCAGTTCTTC | CASSFRGQYNEQFF
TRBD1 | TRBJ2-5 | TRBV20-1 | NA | TGCAGTGCCGCCCCGACAGGGTTCGGGGAGACCCAGTACTTC | CSAAPTGFGETQYF
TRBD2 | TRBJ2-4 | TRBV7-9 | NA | TGTGCCAGCAGCTTAGGGACTAGCGGGAGTGACATTCAGTACTTC | CASSLGTSGSDIQYF
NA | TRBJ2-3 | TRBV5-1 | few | TGCGCCAGCAGCGATGCTATCACAGATACGCAGTATTTT | CASSDAITDTQYF
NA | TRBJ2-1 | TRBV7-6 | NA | TGTGCCAGCAGCTCGACTTATACACTAGCCAATGAGCAGTTCTTC | CASSSTYTLANEQFF
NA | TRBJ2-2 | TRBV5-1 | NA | TGCGCCAGCAGCCCCATAGGACGGCAGAACACCGGGGAGCTGTTTTTT | CASSPIGRQNTGELFF
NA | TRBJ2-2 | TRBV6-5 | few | TGTGCCAGCAGTTACGGGGGGTTAGGGGCCGGGGAGCTGTTTTTT | CASSYGGLGAGELFF
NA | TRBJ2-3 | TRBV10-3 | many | TGTGCCATCAGTTGGAAGGTCGGGGATACGCAGTATTTT | CAISWKVGDTQYF